The rows below give T cell receptor beta chains drawn from one sample of a study of shared clonotypes between healthy human individuals. Repertoires were generated with immunoSEQ multiplex PCR, while TCRdb's copy carries only in-frame clones and drops some. Of around 600,000 clones in the sample, roughly 98% are singletons; the top ten hold around 0.3%. The sequencing input was naive CD8+ T cells sorted from blood. The receptors shown here come from a young man in good health. Each CDR3 is given without its conserved first and last residue. The D gene is left open where the match is weak.

d_gene	j_gene	v_gene	CDR3aa
TRBD1	TRBJ2-7	TRBV5-1	ASSFLPGQGGEYEQY
TRBD1	TRBJ2-1	TRBV29-1	SALDRGEVYEQF
.	TRBJ2-5	TRBV7-2	ASSYQGETQY
.	TRBJ2-7	TRBV7-9	ASSRTPAWEQY
TRBD2	TRBJ2-7	TRBV9	ASSVGILSGSYYEQY
.	TRBJ1-5	TRBV27	ASSPGGQGDQPQH
.	TRBJ2-1	TRBV6-1	ASSVRNEQF
.	TRBJ2-2	TRBV7-8	ASSLVSNTGELF
TRBD2	TRBJ2-1	TRBV4-2	ASSQEGLAHYNEQF
.	TRBJ2-5	TRBV13	ASSKEDEQETQY
.	TRBJ2-3	TRBV9	ASSPIIAGTDTQY
.	TRBJ1-1	TRBV15	ATSREIDRTEAF
.	TRBJ2-7	TRBV27	ASRFLGTSSYEQY
.	TRBJ2-7	TRBV6-1	ASSDWQVPSYEQY
TRBD2	TRBJ2-3	TRBV7-6	ASSAPAGGGFTDTQY
.	TRBJ2-7	TRBV6-5	ASSYFGGEGSYEQY
TRBD2	TRBJ2-5	TRBV7-8	ASSLVLAEETQY
.	TRBJ2-7	TRBV18	ASSPPPGYEQY
.	TRBJ2-1	TRBV29-1	SVVGRMSNNEQF
.	TRBJ2-1	TRBV4-1	ASSQGNEQF
TRBD2	TRBJ2-3	TRBV11-2	ASSSKGLTFDTDTQY
.	TRBJ2-1	TRBV28	ASTPTAGGSYNEQF
.	TRBJ2-1	TRBV6-5	ASSKMGGNEQF
.	TRBJ1-4	TRBV5-5	ASSPAGFNEKLF
TRBD1	TRBJ2-7	TRBV5-1	ASSLDRDSYEQY
.	TRBJ2-1	TRBV7-8	ASNPGPSSYNEQF
TRBD2	TRBJ2-1	TRBV27	ASSPSGGSGIHYNEQF
.	TRBJ2-1	TRBV6-5	ASGTPRVDNEQF
TRBD2	TRBJ2-4	TRBV6-1	ASSELRGEVLNIQY
.	TRBJ1-1	TRBV4-3	ASSQVGNSRTEAF
TRBD1	TRBJ2-1	TRBV29-1	SVSGGNEQF
TRBD1	TRBJ2-7	TRBV4-3	ASSPRTGQYEQY
TRBD2	TRBJ2-1	TRBV5-1	ASSLPSSGKGYNEQF
.	TRBJ2-1	TRBV7-9	ASSTPWGPHVEQF
.	TRBJ2-7	TRBV5-5	ASSLWEVVLEQY
TRBD2	TRBJ2-7	TRBV27	ASSLGGGLREQY
.	TRBJ2-1	TRBV27	ASSLGRHNEQF
.	TRBJ2-7	TRBV15	ATSGGTAAGLYEQY
.	TRBJ1-3	TRBV9	ASSSERNTIY
.	TRBJ2-4	TRBV7-9	ASSFSGYNIGKNIQY
TRBD2	TRBJ2-1	TRBV7-7	ASSLSSGSSDEQF
.	TRBJ2-5	TRBV7-9	ASSYGAEETQY
TRBD1	TRBJ2-1	TRBV7-9	ASSPDRGPYNEQF
TRBD2	TRBJ2-3	TRBV5-4	ASSLGLASTDTQY
TRBD1	TRBJ2-7	TRBV7-9	ASSLQGQGGYEQY
TRBD1	TRBJ2-7	TRBV27	ASSLTGVREQY
.	TRBJ1-5	TRBV19	ASSILPVSNQPQH
.	TRBJ2-2	TRBV11-3	ASSLWSSSGELF
.	TRBJ2-1	TRBV6-5	ASSYEGYNEQF
.	TRBJ1-1	TRBV13	ASSLAVEGEAF
.	TRBJ2-3	TRBV18	ASSPPDSRFTDTQY
.	TRBJ1-1	TRBV27	ASSPLLQGLRAF
.	TRBJ2-3	TRBV7-8	ASSPGQRTDTQY
TRBD2	TRBJ2-7	TRBV14	ASSQRREGSYEQY